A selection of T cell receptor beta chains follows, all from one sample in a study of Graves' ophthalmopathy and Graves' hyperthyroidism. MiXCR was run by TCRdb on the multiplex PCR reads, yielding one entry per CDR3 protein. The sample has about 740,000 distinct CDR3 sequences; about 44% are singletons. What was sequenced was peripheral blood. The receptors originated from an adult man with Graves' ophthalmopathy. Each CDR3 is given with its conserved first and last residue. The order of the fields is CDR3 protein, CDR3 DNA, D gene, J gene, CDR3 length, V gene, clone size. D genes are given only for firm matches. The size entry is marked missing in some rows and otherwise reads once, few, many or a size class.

cdr3_aa: CSSRDSSYEQYF; cdr3_nt: TGCAGCTCCCGGGACAGCTCCTACGAGCAGTACTTC; d_call: TRBD1; j_call: TRBJ2-7; cdr3_length: 12; v_call: TRBV29-1; clone_size: many
cdr3_aa: CASSDMDRAYEQYF; cdr3_nt: TGTGCCAGCAGTGATATGGACAGGGCCTACGAGCAGTACTTC; d_call: TRBD1; j_call: TRBJ2-7; cdr3_length: 14; v_call: TRBV2; clone_size: .
cdr3_aa: CASSLRDGGPRTEAFF; cdr3_nt: TGCGCCAGCAGCTTGAGGGATGGGGGGCCGCGCACTGAAGCTTTCTTT; d_call: .; j_call: TRBJ1-1; cdr3_length: 16; v_call: TRBV5-1; clone_size: .
cdr3_aa: CASTTGGQIEAFF; cdr3_nt: TGTGCCAGCACCACAGGGGGGCAAATTGAAGCTTTCTTT; d_call: TRBD1; j_call: TRBJ1-1; cdr3_length: 13; v_call: TRBV6-5; clone_size: .
cdr3_aa: CSARGVGTVDQPQHF; cdr3_nt: TGCAGTGCTAGGGGGGTTGGTACGGTGGATCAGCCCCAGCATTTT; d_call: .; j_call: TRBJ1-5; cdr3_length: 15; v_call: TRBV20-1; clone_size: few
cdr3_aa: CASSGGPWQGAYEQYF; cdr3_nt: TGCGCCAGCAGTGGGGGACCGTGGCAAGGAGCCTACGAGCAGTACTTC; d_call: .; j_call: TRBJ2-7; cdr3_length: 16; v_call: TRBV10-1; clone_size: many
cdr3_aa: CSVEEGLAGSTDTQYF; cdr3_nt: TGCAGCGTTGAAGAGGGGCTAGCGGGGAGCACAGATACGCAGTATTTT; d_call: TRBD2; j_call: TRBJ2-3; cdr3_length: 16; v_call: TRBV29-1; clone_size: few
cdr3_aa: CASSQFSLVTGVGNTIYF; cdr3_nt: TGTGCCAGCAGCCAATTTTCCCTGGTGACAGGGGTTGGAAACACCATATATTTT; d_call: TRBD1; j_call: TRBJ1-3; cdr3_length: 18; v_call: TRBV14; clone_size: .
cdr3_aa: CASSSSSGLGETQYF; cdr3_nt: TGCGCCAGCAGCTCATCCTCCGGACTAGGAGAGACCCAGTACTTC; d_call: TRBD2; j_call: TRBJ2-5; cdr3_length: 15; v_call: TRBV7-6; clone_size: .
cdr3_aa: CASRPGTTEAFF; cdr3_nt: TGTGCCAGCAGACCCGGGACAACAGAAGCTTTCTTT; d_call: .; j_call: TRBJ1-1; cdr3_length: 12; v_call: TRBV7-9; clone_size: many
cdr3_aa: CASSVPGEWYGYTF; cdr3_nt: TGTGCCAGCAGTGTACCGGGGGAGTGGTATGGCTACACCTTC; d_call: .; j_call: TRBJ1-2; cdr3_length: 14; v_call: TRBV2; clone_size: many
cdr3_aa: CASSLGFGEKLFF; cdr3_nt: TGTGCCAGCAGCTTAGGGTTCGGTGAAAAACTGTTTTTT; d_call: .; j_call: TRBJ1-4; cdr3_length: 13; v_call: TRBV7-2; clone_size: many
cdr3_aa: CASSEGAQGTEAFF; cdr3_nt: TGCGCCAGCTCCGAGGGGGCTCAGGGCACTGAAGCTTTCTTT; d_call: TRBD1; j_call: TRBJ1-1; cdr3_length: 14; v_call: TRBV5-1; clone_size: .
cdr3_aa: CASSRRIIQGVLSSGANVLTF; cdr3_nt: TGCGCCAGCAGCCGACGGATTATACAGGGGGTTCTGAGCTCTGGGGCCAACGTCCTGACTTTC; d_call: TRBD1; j_call: TRBJ2-6; cdr3_length: 21; v_call: TRBV11-1; clone_size: .
cdr3_aa: CASSRGQGEGYTF; cdr3_nt: TGTGCCAGCAGCCGTGGACAGGGGGAAGGCTACACCTTC; d_call: TRBD1; j_call: TRBJ1-2; cdr3_length: 13; v_call: TRBV7-3; clone_size: few
cdr3_aa: CASTQPGQGINYGYTF; cdr3_nt: TGTGCCAGTACCCAACCCGGACAGGGGATTAACTATGGCTACACCTTC; d_call: TRBD1; j_call: TRBJ1-2; cdr3_length: 16; v_call: TRBV19; clone_size: many
cdr3_aa: CASSLFNEQYF; cdr3_nt: TGTGCCAGCAGCTTGTTCAACGAGCAGTACTTC; d_call: .; j_call: TRBJ2-7; cdr3_length: 11; v_call: TRBV11-2; clone_size: many
cdr3_aa: CSASSEDSPLHF; cdr3_nt: TGCAGTGCTTCGTCCGAGGATTCACCCCTCCACTTT; d_call: .; j_call: TRBJ1-6; cdr3_length: 12; v_call: TRBV20-1; clone_size: .
cdr3_aa: CSVEGGDREFHGANVLTF; cdr3_nt: TGCAGCGTTGAAGGGGGGGACAGGGAGTTTCATGGGGCCAACGTCCTGACTTTC; d_call: TRBD1; j_call: TRBJ2-6; cdr3_length: 18; v_call: TRBV29-1; clone_size: .
cdr3_aa: CAISAPGQGADGYTF; cdr3_nt: TGTGCCATCAGTGCCCCGGGACAGGGGGCCGACGGCTACACCTTC; d_call: TRBD1; j_call: TRBJ1-2; cdr3_length: 15; v_call: TRBV10-3; clone_size: .
cdr3_aa: CASSSAITGELFF; cdr3_nt: TGTGCCAGCAGCAGTGCAATTACCGGGGAGCTGTTTTTT; d_call: .; j_call: TRBJ2-2; cdr3_length: 13; v_call: TRBV11-2; clone_size: .
cdr3_aa: CASSLVSAGWGYSNQPQHF; cdr3_nt: TGTGCCAGCAGCTTAGTTTCGGCAGGGTGGGGTTATAGCAATCAGCCCCAGCATTTT; d_call: .; j_call: TRBJ1-5; cdr3_length: 19; v_call: TRBV7-8; clone_size: .
cdr3_aa: CASSLGGTGTGYTF; cdr3_nt: TGTGCCAGCAGCTTGGGGGGGACAGGGACTGGCTACACCTTC; d_call: TRBD1; j_call: TRBJ1-2; cdr3_length: 14; v_call: TRBV5-4; clone_size: few
cdr3_aa: CSARDPGRGSYEQYF; cdr3_nt: TGCAGTGCTAGAGATCCGGGCCGGGGTTCCTACGAGCAGTACTTC; d_call: .; j_call: TRBJ2-7; cdr3_length: 15; v_call: TRBV20-1; clone_size: .
cdr3_aa: CASSLGLAAPTPGELFF; cdr3_nt: TGTGCCAGCAGCTTAGGACTAGCGGCCCCCACACCGGGAGAGCTGTTTTTT; d_call: TRBD2; j_call: TRBJ2-2; cdr3_length: 17; v_call: TRBV7-9; clone_size: .
cdr3_aa: CASSLDRGWETQYF; cdr3_nt: TGTGCCAGCAGCTTGGACAGGGGCTGGGAGACCCAGTACTTC; d_call: TRBD1; j_call: TRBJ2-5; cdr3_length: 14; v_call: TRBV13; clone_size: few
cdr3_aa: CASSQVWGAGNTIYF; cdr3_nt: TGTGCCAGCAGCCAAGTGTGGGGGGCTGGAAACACCATATATTTT; d_call: .; j_call: TRBJ1-3; cdr3_length: 15; v_call: TRBV2; clone_size: .
cdr3_aa: CASSQGQLTGELFF; cdr3_nt: TGTGCCAGCAGCCAAGGACAGCTAACCGGGGAGCTGTTTTTT; d_call: .; j_call: TRBJ2-2; cdr3_length: 14; v_call: TRBV7-9; clone_size: .
cdr3_aa: CASHYETGGSGYTEAFF; cdr3_nt: TGTGCCAGCCATTACGAGACAGGGGGCTCGGGGTACACTGAAGCTTTCTTT; d_call: TRBD1; j_call: TRBJ1-1; cdr3_length: 17; v_call: TRBV7-2; clone_size: once
cdr3_aa: CAIRVGTENTEAFF; cdr3_nt: TGTGCCATCAGGGTAGGGACAGAGAACACTGAAGCTTTCTTT; d_call: TRBD1; j_call: TRBJ1-1; cdr3_length: 14; v_call: TRBV10-3; clone_size: many
cdr3_aa: CASSPAGTSAYEQYF; cdr3_nt: TGTGCCAGCAGCCCAGCCGGGACTAGCGCCTACGAGCAGTACTTC; d_call: TRBD2; j_call: TRBJ2-7; cdr3_length: 15; v_call: TRBV7-9; clone_size: .
cdr3_aa: CASSFPDGYTF; cdr3_nt: TGTGCCAGCAGCTTCCCTGATGGCTACACCTTC; d_call: .; j_call: TRBJ1-2; cdr3_length: 11; v_call: TRBV7-9; clone_size: .
cdr3_aa: CASSQDGITGYTF; cdr3_nt: TGTGCCAGCAGCCAAGACGGGATTACAGGCTACACCTTC; d_call: .; j_call: TRBJ1-2; cdr3_length: 13; v_call: TRBV3-1; clone_size: .
cdr3_aa: CASSLTGRRSVSGNTIYF; cdr3_nt: TGTGCCAGCAGCTTAACGGGCCGGAGGTCCGTCTCTGGAAACACCATATATTTT; d_call: .; j_call: TRBJ1-3; cdr3_length: 18; v_call: TRBV7-3; clone_size: .
cdr3_aa: CASSLRGGSQETQYF; cdr3_nt: TGCGCCAGCAGCCTCCGAGGGGGCTCCCAAGAGACCCAGTACTTC; d_call: TRBD1; j_call: TRBJ2-5; cdr3_length: 15; v_call: TRBV4-1; clone_size: .
cdr3_aa: CASSYGTAQQSNYEQYF; cdr3_nt: TGTGCCAGCAGCTACGGGACAGCTCAACAATCCAACTACGAGCAGTACTTC; d_call: TRBD1; j_call: TRBJ2-7; cdr3_length: 17; v_call: TRBV2; clone_size: few
cdr3_aa: CASSPRRVPNTGELFF; cdr3_nt: TGTGCCAGCAGCCCTAGAAGGGTCCCTAACACCGGGGAGCTGTTTTTT; d_call: .; j_call: TRBJ2-2; cdr3_length: 16; v_call: TRBV7-8; clone_size: many
cdr3_aa: CASSLLGQGNEQYF; cdr3_nt: TGTGCCAGCAGTTTACTGGGACAGGGGAACGAGCAGTACTTC; d_call: TRBD1; j_call: TRBJ2-7; cdr3_length: 14; v_call: TRBV12-3/TRBV12-4; clone_size: .
cdr3_aa: CASSIAGLDGGEQYF; cdr3_nt: TGTGCCAGTAGTATAGCCGGCCTAGACGGAGGCGAGCAGTACTTC; d_call: .; j_call: TRBJ2-7; cdr3_length: 15; v_call: TRBV19; clone_size: .
cdr3_aa: CAWSRPTPGNTIYF; cdr3_nt: TGTGCCTGGAGTCGGCCTACCCCTGGAAACACCATATATTTT; d_call: .; j_call: TRBJ1-3; cdr3_length: 14; v_call: TRBV30; clone_size: .
cdr3_aa: CAWSPPRSSLRTQYF; cdr3_nt: TGTGCCTGGAGTCCGCCGCGGAGCAGTCTTCGGACCCAGTACTTC; d_call: .; j_call: TRBJ2-5; cdr3_length: 15; v_call: TRBV25-1; clone_size: .
cdr3_aa: CSVRNTEAGGYTF; cdr3_nt: TGCAGCGTCCGGAATACAGAGGCCGGTGGCTACACCTTC; d_call: .; j_call: TRBJ1-2; cdr3_length: 13; v_call: TRBV29-1; clone_size: many
cdr3_aa: CASTRDRLQRGYTF; cdr3_nt: TGTGCCAGCACTCGGGACAGGCTACAGAGAGGCTACACCTTC; d_call: TRBD1; j_call: TRBJ1-2; cdr3_length: 14; v_call: TRBV2; clone_size: .
cdr3_aa: CASSLANGAGELFF; cdr3_nt: TGTGCCAGCAGCCTGGCCAACGGGGCCGGGGAGCTGTTTTTT; d_call: .; j_call: TRBJ2-2; cdr3_length: 14; v_call: TRBV9; clone_size: many
cdr3_aa: CASPGWGGEAFF; cdr3_nt: TGTGCTAGCCCGGGGTGGGGTGGTGAAGCTTTCTTT; d_call: .; j_call: TRBJ1-1; cdr3_length: 12; v_call: TRBV6-2/TRBV6-3; clone_size: .
cdr3_aa: CAGSLGDRYTEAFF; cdr3_nt: TGTGCCGGCAGCTTGGGGGACCGATACACTGAAGCTTTCTTT; d_call: .; j_call: TRBJ1-1; cdr3_length: 14; v_call: TRBV11-2; clone_size: .
cdr3_aa: CSARDRDRGTETQYF; cdr3_nt: TGCAGTGCTAGAGATAGGGACAGGGGGACCGAGACCCAGTACTTC; d_call: TRBD1; j_call: TRBJ2-5; cdr3_length: 15; v_call: TRBV20-1; clone_size: .
cdr3_aa: CSASADRANQPQHF; cdr3_nt: TGCAGTGCTAGTGCCGACAGGGCCAATCAGCCCCAGCATTTT; d_call: TRBD1; j_call: TRBJ1-5; cdr3_length: 14; v_call: TRBV20-1; clone_size: .
cdr3_aa: CAWSVRGLNQPQHF; cdr3_nt: TGTGCCTGGAGTGTGAGGGGACTCAATCAGCCCCAGCATTTT; d_call: .; j_call: TRBJ1-5; cdr3_length: 14; v_call: TRBV19; clone_size: once
cdr3_aa: CSASPQGEGYEQYF; cdr3_nt: TGCAGTGCTAGCCCACAGGGGGAAGGGTACGAGCAGTACTTC; d_call: TRBD1; j_call: TRBJ2-7; cdr3_length: 14; v_call: TRBV20-1; clone_size: few
cdr3_aa: CASSAKGTRNQPQHF; cdr3_nt: TGTGCCAGCAGTGCTAAAGGGACGCGCAATCAGCCCCAGCATTTT; d_call: .; j_call: TRBJ1-5; cdr3_length: 15; v_call: TRBV2; clone_size: .
cdr3_aa: CSVRYRGQGAYGYTF; cdr3_nt: TGCAGCGTTCGATACCGGGGACAGGGGGCGTATGGCTACACCTTC; d_call: TRBD1; j_call: TRBJ1-2; cdr3_length: 15; v_call: TRBV29-1; clone_size: once
cdr3_aa: CASSYGRAGNEKLFF; cdr3_nt: TGTGCCAGTTCTTATGGCAGGGCTGGTAATGAAAAACTGTTTTTT; d_call: .; j_call: TRBJ1-4; cdr3_length: 15; v_call: TRBV25-1; clone_size: many
cdr3_aa: CASSPNPPAYSGNTIYF; cdr3_nt: TGTGCCAGCAGCCCCAACCCCCCGGCCTACTCTGGAAACACCATATATTTT; d_call: .; j_call: TRBJ1-3; cdr3_length: 17; v_call: TRBV16; clone_size: few
cdr3_aa: CASSAINQEKLFF; cdr3_nt: TGTGCCAGCAGCGCGATAAATCAAGAAAAACTGTTTTTT; d_call: .; j_call: TRBJ1-4; cdr3_length: 13; v_call: TRBV9; clone_size: many
cdr3_aa: CASSLAVSEKGADTQYF; cdr3_nt: TGTGCCAGCAGCTTAGCTGTATCAGAAAAGGGGGCAGATACGCAGTATTTT; d_call: .; j_call: TRBJ2-3; cdr3_length: 17; v_call: TRBV7-9; clone_size: few
cdr3_aa: CASSLRGETGPAGEQYF; cdr3_nt: TGTGCCAGCAGCTTAAGGGGAGAGACAGGCCCCGCAGGGGAGCAGTACTTC; d_call: .; j_call: TRBJ2-7; cdr3_length: 17; v_call: TRBV7-9; clone_size: few
cdr3_aa: CASSGGQPNTEAFF; cdr3_nt: TGTGCCAGCAGCGGCGGACAGCCGAACACTGAAGCTTTCTTT; d_call: .; j_call: TRBJ1-1; cdr3_length: 14; v_call: TRBV7-8; clone_size: many
cdr3_aa: CASSLRLDPMNTEAFF; cdr3_nt: TGTGCCAGCAGCCTCAGACTGGACCCGATGAACACTGAAGCTTTCTTT; d_call: .; j_call: TRBJ1-1; cdr3_length: 16; v_call: TRBV7-9; clone_size: .
cdr3_aa: CASSVAYGGGANVLTF; cdr3_nt: TGTGCCAGCAGTGTTGCTTACGGAGGTGGGGCCAACGTCCTGACTTTC; d_call: .; j_call: TRBJ2-6; cdr3_length: 16; v_call: TRBV2; clone_size: few